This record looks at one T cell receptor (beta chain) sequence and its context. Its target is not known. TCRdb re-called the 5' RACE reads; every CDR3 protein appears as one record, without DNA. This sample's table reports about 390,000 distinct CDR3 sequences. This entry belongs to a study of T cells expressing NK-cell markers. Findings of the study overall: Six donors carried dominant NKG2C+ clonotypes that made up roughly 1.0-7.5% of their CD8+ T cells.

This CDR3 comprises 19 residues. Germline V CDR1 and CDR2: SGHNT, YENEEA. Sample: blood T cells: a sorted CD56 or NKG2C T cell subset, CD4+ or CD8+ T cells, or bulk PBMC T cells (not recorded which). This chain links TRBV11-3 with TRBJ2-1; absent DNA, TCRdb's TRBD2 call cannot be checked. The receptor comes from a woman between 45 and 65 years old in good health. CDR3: CASSLDYRKREGLFNEQFF.